This T cell receptor beta chain was captured in a study of shared T cell receptors in the human thymus. Clones were read by immunoSEQ multiplex PCR, and TCRdb kept only the in-frame ones, dropping some. The sample includes approximately 730,000 clones, 70% to 90% seen only once; the top ten take around 0.0094%. Trimming cost V 1 base and J 3 bases, with 18 bases left between them. The CDR3 runs 17 residues. CDR1 is SGHRS and CDR2 is YFSETQ in the germline V gene. The sample also formed part of further work on human thymus T cells. That report notes: Resected material from corrective heart surgery provided the thymus tissue analysed.

This chain joins TRBV5-1 and TRBJ2-3, with D tentatively TRBD2 (7 bases). The TCR comes from a girl younger than two with a congenital heart defect. Sequencing was done on a sample of thymocytes. The CDR3 reads CASSLWSPGGVTDTQYF. CDR3 sequence (DNA): TGCGCCAGCAGCTTGTGGTCCCCGGGGGGCGTTACAGATACGCAGTATTTT.